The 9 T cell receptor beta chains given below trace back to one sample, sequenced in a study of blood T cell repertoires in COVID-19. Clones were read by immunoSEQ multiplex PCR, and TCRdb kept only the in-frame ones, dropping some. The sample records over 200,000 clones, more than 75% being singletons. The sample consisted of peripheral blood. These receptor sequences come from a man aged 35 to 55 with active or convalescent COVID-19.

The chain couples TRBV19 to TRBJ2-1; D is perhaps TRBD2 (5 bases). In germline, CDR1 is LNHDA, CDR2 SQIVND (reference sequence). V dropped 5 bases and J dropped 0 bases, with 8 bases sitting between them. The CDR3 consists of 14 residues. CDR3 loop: CASSATSSYNEQFF. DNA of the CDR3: TGTGCCAGTAGTGCCACTAGCTCCTACAATGAGCAGTTCTTC.

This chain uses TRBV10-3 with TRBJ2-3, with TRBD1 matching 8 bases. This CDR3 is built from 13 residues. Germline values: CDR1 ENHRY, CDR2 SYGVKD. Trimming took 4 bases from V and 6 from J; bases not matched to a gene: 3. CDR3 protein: CAISGQGKDTQYF. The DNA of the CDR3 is TGTGCCATCAGTGGACAGGGGAAGGATACGCAGTATTTT.

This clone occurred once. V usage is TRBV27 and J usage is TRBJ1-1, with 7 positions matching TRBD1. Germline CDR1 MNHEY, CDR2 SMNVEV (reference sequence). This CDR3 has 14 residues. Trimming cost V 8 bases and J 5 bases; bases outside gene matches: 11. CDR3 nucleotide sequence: TGTGCCAGCCGGTGGACAGGAGGGGGGACTGAAGCTTTCTTT. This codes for CASRWTGGGTEAFF.

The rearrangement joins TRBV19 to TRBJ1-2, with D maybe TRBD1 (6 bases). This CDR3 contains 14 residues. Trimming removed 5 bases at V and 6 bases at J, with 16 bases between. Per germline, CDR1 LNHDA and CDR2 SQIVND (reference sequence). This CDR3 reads CASSDWTEKNGYTF. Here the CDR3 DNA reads TGTGCCAGTAGTGACTGGACAGAGAAAAATGGCTACACCTTC.

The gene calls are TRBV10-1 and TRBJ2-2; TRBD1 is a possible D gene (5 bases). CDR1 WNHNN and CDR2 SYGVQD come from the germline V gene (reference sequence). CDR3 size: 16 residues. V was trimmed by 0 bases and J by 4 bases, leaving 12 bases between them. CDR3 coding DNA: TGCGCCAGCAGTGAGTCAGGGGTTAGAGGCACCGGGGAGCTGTTTTTT. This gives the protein CASSESGVRGTGELFF.

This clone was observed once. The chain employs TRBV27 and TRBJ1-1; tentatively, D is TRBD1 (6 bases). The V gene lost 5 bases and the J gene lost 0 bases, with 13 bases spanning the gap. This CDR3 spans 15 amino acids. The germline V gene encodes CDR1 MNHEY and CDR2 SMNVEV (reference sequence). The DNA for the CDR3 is TGTGCCAGCAGTCAGCCAGGACAGTTGAACACTGAAGCTTTCTTT. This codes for CASSQPGQLNTEAFF.

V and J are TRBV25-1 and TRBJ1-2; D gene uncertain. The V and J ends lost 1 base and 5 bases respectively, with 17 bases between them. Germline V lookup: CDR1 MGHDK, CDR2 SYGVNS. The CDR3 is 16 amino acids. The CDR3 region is CASSEFSGPLEYGYTF. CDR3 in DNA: TGTGCCAGCAGTGAATTTTCGGGTCCTCTGGAGTATGGCTACACCTTC.

The CDR3: CASSQVGLGPYSNQPQHF. The CDR3 DNA is TGCGCCAGCAGCCAAGTCGGCCTGGGGCCTTATAGCAATCAGCCCCAGCATTTT. The chain carries TRBV4-1 and TRBJ1-5; tentative D call: TRBD1 (5 bases). Between the trimmed V and J ends, which lost 1 base and 0 bases, there was a span of 16 bases. Germline assignment: CDR1 MGHRA and CDR2 YSYEKL. The CDR3 contains 18 residues.

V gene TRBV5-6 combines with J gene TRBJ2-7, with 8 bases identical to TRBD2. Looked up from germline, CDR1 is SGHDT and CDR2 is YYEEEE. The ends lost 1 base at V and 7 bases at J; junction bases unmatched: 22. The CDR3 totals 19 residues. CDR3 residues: CASSLLTDGGRPPLGEQYF. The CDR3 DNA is TGTGCCAGCAGCTTGCTAACGGACGGCGGGAGGCCTCCTTTGGGAGAGCAGTACTTC.